This T cell receptor beta chain was profiled in a study of T cell changes during pregnancy in multiple sclerosis. The repertoire was sequenced with immunoSEQ multiplex PCR; TCRdb's copy has only in-frame clones and lacks some. The data show 35,000 to 45,000 clones, 85% to 95% seen once. The germline gives CDR1 MDHEN, CDR2 SYDVKM. V lost 8 bases and J lost 4; bases outside the gene matches: 5. This CDR3 has 13 residues. This rearrangement joins TRBV28 to TRBJ2-7; TRBD1 matches at 10 bases. Sequencing was done on a sample of peripheral blood. This clonotype was sampled from a female donor with multiple sclerosis, enrolled in a pregnancy study. The CDR3 spells CASGRQGAYEQYF. The CDR3 DNA reads as TGTGCCAGCGGGAGACAGGGGGCATACGAGCAGTACTTC.